Below, 16 T cell receptor beta chains from the same sample are listed, as sequenced in a study of CD8 T cells in ankylosing spondylitis. Overall study results and limits: A TCR beta motif made of fewer than ten highly homologous variants seemed typical of ankylosing spondylitis blood.

Their target antigens are unknown. MiXCR, run by TCRdb on the 5' RACE reads, gives a single entry per CDR3 protein. Of over 450,000 distinct CDR3 sequences listed, roughly an eighth are singletons. Sequencing was carried out using blood, either unsorted or a sorted T cell fraction (not recorded which). The receptor source for this set is a male donor with ankylosing spondylitis.

This rearrangement joins TRBV6-1 to TRBJ2-1; possible D gene TRBD2, 5 bases. The CDR3 contains 14 residues. Germline assignment: CDR1 MNHNS and CDR2 SASEGT. V lost 5 bases and J lost 3, with 11 bases in between. Written as DNA, the CDR3 is TGTGCCAGCAGTACCCCCGGACTCTACAATGAGCAGTTCTTC. Encoded protein: CASSTPGLYNEQFF.

This clonotype was detected only a few times. The chain is built from TRBV5-1 and TRBJ2-3; D gene ambiguous. V lost 1 base and J 2 bases, leaving 11 bases between the germline ends. This CDR3 is built from 15 residues. The germline V gene has CDR1 SGHRS and CDR2 YFSETQ. CDR3 sequence (DNA): TGCGCCAGCAGCTTGTCCAGCGTGGACACAGATACGCAGTATTTT. Translation gives CASSLSSVDTDTQYF.

Many counts were recorded for this clonotype. The J gene is TRBJ2-2, the V gene TRBV5-1, with D uncertain. The ends were cut back, 1 base at V and 3 bases at J, with 7 bases in the middle. The CDR3 runs to 14 residues. Germline CDR1 and CDR2: SGHRS and YFSETQ. The DNA of the CDR3 is TGCGCCAGCAGCTTGAGACTCTACACCGGGGAGCTGTTTTTT. This encodes CASSLRLYTGELFF.

This clonotype was seen ten or more times. The chain uses TRBV7-2 and TRBJ2-3; no reliable D call. The CDR3 is 13 residues long. Germline lookup yields CDR1 SGHTA and CDR2 FQGNSA. Trimming stripped 4 bases from V and 5 bases from J, with 10 bases between. In nucleotides, the CDR3 is TGTGCCAGCAGCTGGTCGGTTGGAGATACGCAGTATTTT. Protein: CASSWSVGDTQYF.

The rearrangement joins TRBV29-1 to TRBJ1-5; D gene uncertain. The CDR3 is 10 amino acids. V lost 8 bases to trimming and J lost 5 bases, with 7 bases between them. Germline values: CDR1 SQVTM, CDR2 ANQGSEA. The CDR3 protein is CSTRDQPQHF. CDR3 coding DNA: TGCAGCACCCGCGATCAGCCCCAGCATTTT.

This rearrangement joins TRBV7-2 to TRBJ1-5; a possible D gene is TRBD1 (6 bases). This CDR3 region has 17 residues. The V gene lost 5 bases and the J gene lost 0 bases, with 17 bases spanning the gap. Germline CDR1 is SGHTA and CDR2 is FQGNSA. The CDR3 nucleotides read TGTGCCAGCAGCCCGCGGGGGGGGGCTCATAGCAATCAGCCCCAGCATTTT. Translating gives CASSPRGGAHSNQPQHF.

This sequence joins TRBV7-2 and TRBJ2-3, with 7 bases fitting TRBD2. The germline V gene has CDR1 SGHTA and CDR2 FQGNSA. The CDR3 runs to 17 residues. Unmatched junction bases numbered 6, after V lost 0 bases and J lost 0 bases. In nucleotides, the CDR3 is TGTGCCAGCAGCTTAGCTGGGCTAGCGGTGAGCACAGATACGCAGTATTTT. Its protein product is CASSLAGLAVSTDTQYF.

The chain recombines TRBV4-1 with TRBJ1-6; D is uncertain. The germline V gene encodes CDR1 MGHRA and CDR2 YSYEKL. This CDR3 has 13 residues. Trimming removed 0 bases at V and 8 bases at J, with 5 bases between. In nucleotides, the CDR3 is TGCGCCAGCAGCCAAGAGATGGATTCACCCCTCCACTTT. It yields the protein CASSQEMDSPLHF.

The V gene is TRBV21-1, the J gene TRBJ1-6. TRBV21-1 represents a pseudogene. There are 14 residues in the CDR3. CDR3 DNA: TGTGCCAGAAGCAGTGAGGGTAGGGATTCACCCCTCCACTTT. Encoded protein: CARSSEGRDSPLHF.

This clonotype was counted a few times. V usage is TRBV28 and J usage is TRBJ2-1, with 9 bases that match TRBD1. The V gene end was trimmed by 2 bases and the J gene end by 6 bases; junction bases not matched to a gene: 5. The CDR3 has 15 residues. The germline V gene encodes CDR1 MDHEN and CDR2 SYDVKM. The CDR3 DNA reads TGTGCCAGCAGTTTAGGGACAGGGTTCCGCAATGAGCAGTTCTTC. Protein product: CASSLGTGFRNEQFF.

J is TRBJ2-1 and V is TRBV9; 12 bases line up with TRBD2. Unmatched junction bases numbered 5, after V lost 4 bases and J lost 6 bases. The germline CDR1 and CDR2 sequences are SGDLS and YYNGEE. The CDR3 consists of 15 residues. DNA of the CDR3: TGTGCCAGCAGCCGACTAGCGGGAGCTCTCAATGAGCAGTTCTTC. Protein sequence: CASSRLAGALNEQFF.

V is TRBV29-1 and J is TRBJ2-1; 9 bases fit TRBD2. Germline-derived CDR1 and CDR2 are SQVTM and ANQGSEA. Trimming at V came to 4 bases and at J to 0 bases, leaving 7 bases not matched to a gene. The CDR3 loop spans 16 amino acids. In nucleotides, the CDR3 is TGCAGCGTTGCGGGACTAGCTCTAACCTCCTACAATGAGCAGTTCTTC. Protein: CSVAGLALTSYNEQFF.

This clonotype was recorded only once. The chain employs TRBV9 and TRBJ2-7; TRBD1 is a possible D gene (6 bases). V was clipped by 3 bases and J by 5 bases, with 15 bases between them. The CDR3 sequence is 14 residues long. Germline-derived CDR1 and CDR2 are SGDLS and YYNGEE. The CDR3 DNA sequence: TGTGCCAGCAGCGGAATCAGGGGAGCCCACGAGCAGTACTTC. Protein sequence: CASSGIRGAHEQYF.

This clonotype showed up many times. The chain is built from TRBV20-1 and TRBJ1-5, with D uncertain. Germline-derived CDR1 and CDR2 are DFQATT and SNEGSKA (reference sequence). V was clipped by 2 bases and J by 0 bases, with 11 bases between them. There are 15 residues in the CDR3. DNA of the CDR3: TGCAGTGCTAGAAGGGCAGTAAATAGCAATCAGCCCCAGCATTTT. Translated, it gives CSARRAVNSNQPQHF.

This clonotype turned up a few times. The chain recombines TRBV5-1 with TRBJ2-3; no clear D. Between the trimmed V and J ends, which lost 0 bases and 2 bases, there was a span of 10 bases. The CDR3 spans 15 residues. CDR1 SGHRS and CDR2 YFSETQ come from the germline V gene. The CDR3 loop reads CASSLAAFTTDTQYF. The CDR3 bases are TGCGCCAGCAGCTTGGCCGCGTTTACCACAGATACGCAGTATTTT.

This clonotype appeared a few times. The genes are TRBV7-9 and TRBJ1-2, with D maybe TRBD1 (6 bases). The CDR3 spans 15 residues. Between the trimmed V and J ends, which lost 0 bases and 5 bases, there was a span of 13 bases. Looked up from germline, CDR1 is SEHNR and CDR2 is FQNEAQ (reference sequence). CDR3 nucleotides: TGTGCCAGCAGCTTAGCGCTTGGGGGCGAGTATGGCTACACCTTC. This gives the protein CASSLALGGEYGYTF.